These 20 T cell receptor beta chains originate from one sample sequenced in a study of blood T cell repertoires in COVID-19. Libraries were prepared by immunoSEQ multiplex PCR; TCRdb keeps only in-frame clonotypes and omits some of them. The table includes 30,000 to 45,000 clones, nearly 90% detected once. Material: peripheral blood. These TCRs come from a man between 60 and 75 years old with active COVID-19.

The chain couples TRBV24-1 to TRBJ1-1; 7 bases are a match to TRBD1. The V segment lost 6 bases and the J segment 3 bases; nucleotides outside the gene matches: 15. CDR3 length: 17 amino acids. CDR1 is KGHDR and CDR2 is SFDVKD in the germline V gene. The CDR3 region is CATSHSSGRQGDTEAFF. The DNA for the CDR3 is TGTGCCACCAGTCATTCTTCGGGACGTCAGGGGGACACTGAAGCTTTCTTT.

The gene calls are TRBV10-2 and TRBJ2-7, with 9 bases lining up with TRBD1. The CDR3 covers 12 residues. With 8 bases clipped from V and 5 bases from J, the junction kept 4 bases outside the gene matches. The V gene's germline CDR1 is WSHSY and CDR2 SAAADI. The CDR3 sequence is CASGTGRNEQYF. CDR3 bases: TGCGCCAGCGGGACAGGGAGGAACGAGCAGTACTTC.

The chain carries TRBV7-9 and TRBJ2-7; 8 bases match TRBD1. Trimming removed 5 bases from V and 0 bases from J; junction bases left unmatched: 9. Germline-derived CDR1 and CDR2 are SEHNR and FQNEAQ (reference sequence). The CDR3 has 16 amino acids. The CDR3 loop reads CASSHTTGGSSYEQYF. The CDR3 bases are TGTGCCAGCAGCCACACAACAGGGGGAAGCTCCTACGAGCAGTACTTC.

CDR3 amino acids: CASGCKGQGAQYQETQYF. CDR3 nucleotides: TGTGCTAGTGGTTGTAAAGGACAGGGGGCCCAGTATCAAGAGACCCAGTACTTC. The chain links TRBV12-5 to TRBJ2-5; 11 bases line up with TRBD1. Per the germline V gene, CDR1 is LGHNT and CDR2 is FRNRAP. The CDR3 sequence is 18 residues long. The J segment lost 2 bases and the V segment lost 4 bases, leaving 12 bases of the junction unmatched. The entire variable domain, with the rest obtained from reference TRBV12-5 and TRBJ2-5, is as follows: DARVTQTPRHKVTEMGQEVTMRCQPILGHNTVFWYRQTMMQGLELLAYFRNRAPLDDSGMPKDRFSAEMPDATLATLKIQPSEPRDSAVYFCASGCKGQGAQYQETQYFGPGTRLLVL.

CDR3 DNA: TGCGCCAGCAGTGAGTCGACTAGCGGGAGTTCCTCCACAGATACGCAGTATTTT. Translating gives CASSESTSGSSSTDTQYF. The chain uses TRBV10-1 and TRBJ2-3; the match to TRBD2 covers 12 bases. This CDR3 region has 18 residues. Germline V CDR1 and CDR2: WNHNN, SYGVQD (reference sequence). Trimming removed 0 bases from V and 2 bases from J; junction bases left unmatched: 6.

This clone was seen only a few times. The chain joins TRBV10-1 to TRBJ2-2; D uncertain. Germline V gene lookup returns CDR1 WNHNN and CDR2 SYGVQD (reference sequence). The CDR3 totals 13 residues. V was cut by 3 bases and J by 3 bases, with 5 bases left in between. CDR3 DNA sequence: TGCGCCAGCAGTGAACCGGACACCGGGGAGCTGTTTTTT. It is translated as CASSEPDTGELFF.

This clone has a handful of counts. The rearrangement joins TRBV3-1 (or the pseudogene TRBV3-2) to TRBJ2-7; 8 nucleotides line up with TRBD2. V was pared by 5 bases and J by 5 bases, with 8 bases of the junction left unmatched. CDR3 length: 14 amino acids. Germline V lookup: CDR1 LGHDT, CDR2 YNNKEL (reference sequence). The CDR3 DNA reads TGTGCCAGCAGCTCGGGAGGGGGGCGGAACGAGCAGTACTTC. Its translation: CASSSGGGRNEQYF.

Here the CDR3 reads CASSPSPTSGRTYEQYF. The CDR3 DNA is TGTGCCAGCAGTCCCTCACCAACTAGCGGGAGAACCTACGAGCAGTACTTC. The chain is built from TRBV28 and TRBJ2-7; 11 bases map to TRBD2. From germline, CDR1 is MDHEN and CDR2 SYDVKM. V dropped 5 bases and J dropped 2; count of bases not matched to a gene: 11. This CDR3 region has 17 residues.

The rearrangement uses TRBV11-2 and TRBJ1-2, with a possible D match to TRBD1 (6 bases). Trimming cost V 5 bases and J 0 bases, with 10 bases left between them. The CDR3 sequence is 14 residues long. Germline CDR1 is SGHAT and CDR2 is FQNNGV. As DNA, the CDR3 is TGTGCCAGCAGCACCTGGACAGCTAACTATGGCTACACCTTC. Its translation: CASSTWTANYGYTF.

The chain carries TRBV19 and TRBJ1-1; the match to TRBD1 covers 8 bases. The CDR3 loop spans 16 amino acids. V shed 3 bases, J shed 5 bases, and the junction held 11 bases outside the gene matches. Looked up from germline, CDR1 is LNHDA and CDR2 is SQIVND (reference sequence). The CDR3 DNA reads as TGTGCCAGTAGTATTAATGCTGGCAGGGGGCGGACTGAAGCTTTCTTT. Translating gives CASSINAGRGRTEAFF.

The chain links TRBV10-3 to TRBJ1-5; D might be TRBD1 (6 bases). Germline loops: CDR1 ENHRY, CDR2 SYGVKD. The V end was cut by 0 bases, the J end by 1 base, with 13 bases between. The CDR3 extends over 17 amino acids. The CDR3 loop reads CAISESIRGASNQPQHF. CDR3 sequence (DNA): TGTGCCATCAGTGAGTCGATCCGGGGGGCAAGCAATCAGCCCCAGCATTTT.

The chain combines TRBV11-2 with TRBJ2-1; the match to TRBD2 covers 8 bases. The J segment lost 4 bases and the V segment lost 5 bases, leaving 7 bases of the junction unmatched. Per germline, CDR1 SGHAT and CDR2 FQNNGV. CDR3 length: 15 amino acids. The DNA of the CDR3 is TGTGCCAGCAGCCCCAGCGGGAGTGGGTACAATGAGCAGTTCTTC. As protein: CASSPSGSGYNEQFF.

The rearrangement uses TRBV27 and TRBJ1-5, with D tentatively TRBD1 (6 bases). The CDR3 covers 15 residues. Deletions cut 7 bases from V and 3 bases from J, with 16 bases between. CDR1 and CDR2 (germline): MNHEY, SMNVEV (reference sequence). CDR3 amino acids: CASTQTGFNNQPQHF. CDR3 in DNA: TGTGCCAGCACTCAAACAGGGTTTAACAATCAGCCCCAGCATTTT.

The chain links TRBV10-3 to TRBJ2-7; the match to TRBD2 covers 8 bases. V was clipped by 6 bases and J by 2 bases; unmatched bases: 12. CDR1 ENHRY and CDR2 SYGVKD come from the germline V gene. This CDR3 region has 16 residues. CDR3 amino acids: CAIRGERERLTYEQYF. The CDR3 nucleotides read TGTGCCATCAGGGGAGAGCGGGAGCGGCTAACCTACGAGCAGTACTTC.

The chain links TRBV2 to TRBJ2-5, with 11 bases lining up with TRBD1. The V segment lost 7 bases and the J segment 3 bases; nucleotides outside the gene matches: 10. CDR1 is SNHLY, CDR2 FYNNEI, per germline. The CDR3 loop spans 16 amino acids. The CDR3 nucleotides are TGTGCCAGCATCGGTTGGGACAGGGGGGCGGAAGAGACCCAGTACTTC. Its protein is CASIGWDRGAEETQYF.

This clone was seen only once. This sequence joins TRBV7-2 and TRBJ2-3; TRBD2 matches at 11 bases. Looked up from germline, CDR1 is SGHTA and CDR2 is FQGNSA. V trimming: 6 bases; J trimming: 0 bases; junction bases outside the gene matches: 8. CDR3 length: 17 amino acids. CDR3 DNA sequence: TGTGCCAGCAGAGGCCCGGGACTAGCGGAAAGCACAGATACGCAGTATTTT. The encoded protein is CASRGPGLAESTDTQYF.

This clone was counted once. This chain joins TRBV4-1 and TRBJ2-1; no clear D gene. The CDR3 sequence is 16 residues long. V was shortened by 0 bases and J by 0 bases, with 9 bases between the two germline ends. CDR1 MGHRA and CDR2 YSYEKL come from the germline V gene. CDR3 in amino acids: CASSQEALSSYNEQFF. The CDR3 DNA sequence: TGCGCCAGCAGCCAAGAAGCGTTAAGCTCCTACAATGAGCAGTTCTTC.

This chain connects TRBV7-7 to TRBJ2-7, with TRBD2 matching over 13 bases. Trimming cost V 5 bases and J 2 bases; bases outside gene matches: 3. Germline V gene lookup returns CDR1 SSHAT and CDR2 FNYEAQ (reference sequence). The CDR3 covers 15 residues. CDR3 in DNA: TGTGCCAGCAGCCCGGGACTAGCGGGACCCTACGAGCAGTACTTC. Translated: CASSPGLAGPYEQYF.

The CDR3 sequence: CASSLGASPDTQYF. The CDR3 region has the DNA TGTGCCAGCAGTTTAGGGGCTTCCCCAGATACGCAGTATTTT. The V call is TRBV27, the J call TRBJ2-3, with D possibly TRBD1 on 5 matching bases. The CDR3 covers 14 residues. Trimming removed 2 bases from V and 4 bases from J, with 10 bases in between. Germline assignment: CDR1 MNHEY and CDR2 SMNVEV (reference sequence).

DNA for the CDR3: TGTGCCAGCAGCCGGGGTTACGAGCAGTACTTC. Translated: CASSRGYEQYF. The gene calls are TRBV11-2 and TRBJ2-7; a weak D match, TRBD2 (5 bases). This CDR3 region has 11 residues. V gave up 5 bases and J gave up 4 bases, with 6 bases separating them. The germline V gene encodes CDR1 SGHAT and CDR2 FQNNGV.